This is a list of T cell receptor beta chains from one sample in a study of cytomegalovirus exposure and HLA in healthy donors. Libraries were prepared by immunoSEQ multiplex PCR; TCRdb keeps only in-frame clonotypes and omits some of them. The sample lists about 160,000 clones; just under 90% were seen once. The sequencing input was PBMCs. The receptors were gathered from a woman aged 18-29 years in good health and CMV-seropositive. CDR3s include the opening cysteine and the closing phenylalanine or tryptophan. A D gene is named only where the DNA matches it firmly. The size of a clone is reported for some rows only, either as once, few or many, or as a class for expanded clones.

clone size	V gene	J gene	D gene	CDR3 DNA	CDR3 protein
NA	TRBV27	TRBJ2-7	NA	TGTGCCAGCAGTCCCTCGGAGACGGGAGAGCAGTACTTC	CASSPSETGEQYF
NA	TRBV9	TRBJ2-1	TRBD2	TGTGCCAGCAGCGCGTCGGGACTAGCGGGAGTTGAGCAGTTCTTC	CASSASGLAGVEQFF
NA	TRBV7-6	TRBJ1-1	NA	TGTGCCAGCAGCTTAATTGCGGGGGAAAACACTGAAGCTTTCTTT	CASSLIAGENTEAFF
NA	TRBV5-4	TRBJ1-1	TRBD1	TGTGCCAGCAGCCCCTTGCGGGACAGGGGATTGAACACTGAAGCTTTCTTT	CASSPLRDRGLNTEAFF
once	TRBV6-1	TRBJ1-3	NA	TGTGCCAGCACTCTCGCGAACACCATATATTTT	CASTLANTIYF
NA	TRBV4-1	TRBJ2-1	TRBD2	TGCGCCAGCAGCCCCAAGCCGCAGCGGGAACCCTACAATGAGCAGTTCTTC	CASSPKPQREPYNEQFF
few	TRBV2	TRBJ2-1	TRBD2	TGTGCCAGCAGGCTCCAGGGTAGCGGGCAATACAATGAGCAGTTCTTC	CASRLQGSGQYNEQFF
NA	TRBV5-4	TRBJ1-2	TRBD1	TGTGCCAGCAGCTTGGGGAACCGGGACAGGGTTGGCTACACCTTC	CASSLGNRDRVGYTF
NA	TRBV6-5	TRBJ1-2	NA	TGTGCCAGCAGAGAGCGAGCTAACTATGGCTACACCTTC	CASRERANYGYTF
NA	TRBV4-1	TRBJ1-3	NA	TGCGCCAGCAGCCAAGTCTCCATCCTCGTCGGGAACACCATATATTTT	CASSQVSILVGNTIYF
NA	TRBV2	TRBJ2-5	TRBD2	TGTGCCAGCAGTGAAGGTCTAGCGGGAGGACAAGAGACCCAGTACTTC	CASSEGLAGGQETQYF
once	TRBV5-1	TRBJ1-2	TRBD1	TGCGCCAGCAGCCTCGACAGGGGGGGGCTGGGCTACACCTTC	CASSLDRGGLGYTF
NA	TRBV7-2	TRBJ2-5	TRBD1	TGTGCCAGCAGCCCGTCCGACAGGGGTTGGGAGACCCAGTACTTC	CASSPSDRGWETQYF
NA	TRBV7-8	TRBJ2-1	TRBD2	TGTGCCAGCAGCCTTACCGGGACTAGCTCCTACAATGAGCAGTTCTTC	CASSLTGTSSYNEQFF
NA	TRBV28	TRBJ2-3	NA	TGTGCGATCGAAAACCCTAGGGATACGCAGTATTTT	CAIENPRDTQYF
NA	TRBV30	TRBJ2-3	TRBD2	TGTGCCTGGACTAGCGGGAGATCTAGCACAGATACGCAGTATTTT	CAWTSGRSSTDTQYF
NA	TRBV28	TRBJ1-1	NA	TGTGCCACCGAAAGAGCTGAAGCTTTCTTT	CATERAEAFF
NA	TRBV11-1	TRBJ2-2	NA	TGTGCCAGCAGCTTCACGGGAGTTCTCGCCGGGGAGCTGTTTTTT	CASSFTGVLAGELFF
NA	TRBV2	TRBJ2-6	NA	TGTGCCAGCAGTAGCGGTATAAGCTCTGGGGCCAACGTCCTGACTTTC	CASSSGISSGANVLTF
NA	TRBV9	TRBJ2-1	TRBD2	TGTGCCAGCAGCGTAGCTATTAGCGGGACCTCCTACAATGAGCAGTTCTTC	CASSVAISGTSYNEQFF
NA	TRBV18	TRBJ2-5	NA	TGTGCCAGCTCACCTCCCGGGTTGACCCAAGAGACCCAGTACTTC	CASSPPGLTQETQYF
NA	TRBV29-1	TRBJ1-1	TRBD1	TGCAGCGTGACCAGGGGGCAGGACACTGAAGCTTTCTTT	CSVTRGQDTEAFF
once	TRBV29-1	TRBJ1-3	NA	TGCAGCGTTGGGTTCGGAGGCCGCGACACCATATATTTT	CSVGFGGRDTIYF
NA	TRBV9	TRBJ2-1	TRBD1	TGTGCCAGCAGCCAAAACACGGGACAGGGGTTGACCGAGGGCAATGAGCAGTTCTTC	CASSQNTGQGLTEGNEQFF
NA	TRBV6-5	TRBJ2-1	NA	TGTGCCAGCATCCCCGGTCACTACAATGAGCAGTTCTTC	CASIPGHYNEQFF
NA	TRBV5-4	TRBJ2-7	TRBD2	TGTGCCAGCAGCTTGGGACTAGCGGGCCCCTACGAGCAGTACTTC	CASSLGLAGPYEQYF
NA	TRBV14	TRBJ2-3	TRBD2	TGTGCCAGCAGCCAAGTTTTTGTAGCGGGAGGGCGCACAGATACGCAGTATTTT	CASSQVFVAGGRTDTQYF
NA	TRBV30	TRBJ1-3	NA	TGTGCCTGGTGCCGCCTTGGGGCAGGAGGAAACACCATATATTTT	CAWCRLGAGGNTIYF
NA	TRBV2	TRBJ2-5	NA	TGTGCCAGCAGCCAGGGGCAAGAGACCCAGTACTTC	CASSQGQETQYF
NA	TRBV27	TRBJ2-7	TRBD1	TGTGCCAGCAGTTTATCGGGCGTGGGACAGGGAAAACAGTACTTC	CASSLSGVGQGKQYF
NA	TRBV29-1	TRBJ2-3	TRBD1	TGCAGCGCTGGGACAGGGGCTATCACAGATACGCAGTATTTT	CSAGTGAITDTQYF
NA	TRBV28	TRBJ1-1	TRBD1	TGTGCCAGCAGTCCGGGACAGTGGGACACTGAAGCTTTCTTT	CASSPGQWDTEAFF
NA	TRBV19	TRBJ2-1	TRBD2	TGTGCCAGTAGTACCAGGGCCCTAGCGGGGTCCAATGAGCAGTTCTTC	CASSTRALAGSNEQFF
few	TRBV5-1	TRBJ2-2	NA	TGCGCCAGCACCGTAGCGGCCGCGAACACCGGGGAGCTGTTTTTT	CASTVAAANTGELFF
NA	TRBV18	TRBJ2-1	NA	TGTGCCAGCTCACGCACAGGGTACAATGAGCAGTTCTTC	CASSRTGYNEQFF
NA	TRBV7-3	TRBJ2-1	TRBD2	TGTGCCAGCAGCTTAGGACCGACTAGCGGGAGGAGTAATGAGCAGTTCTTC	CASSLGPTSGRSNEQFF
NA	TRBV4-3	TRBJ2-3	TRBD2	TGCGCCAGCAGCCAAGCCCTCCCGGCGGGAGGTTCCACAGATACGCAGTATTTT	CASSQALPAGGSTDTQYF
NA	TRBV25-1	TRBJ2-7	TRBD1	TGTGCCAGCAGTGAACTGACAGGGGCCAGCTCCTACGAGCAGTACTTC	CASSELTGASSYEQYF
NA	TRBV9	TRBJ2-1	NA	TGTGCCAGCAGCGTAGAACCTCCGGCAGGGGTTGTGAATGAGCAGTTCTTC	CASSVEPPAGVVNEQFF
NA	TRBV7-9	TRBJ1-2	NA	TGTGCCAGCAGCTTGTTAAGCGTGAGCTACACCTTC	CASSLLSVSYTF
NA	TRBV6-5	TRBJ1-1	NA	TGTGCCAGCAGTTACGGCAGGGGGAACACTGAAGCTTTCTTT	CASSYGRGNTEAFF
NA	TRBV19	TRBJ2-7	TRBD2	TGTGCCAGTAACCCGGGACTAGCGGCCTACGAGCAGTACTTC	CASNPGLAAYEQYF
NA	TRBV15	TRBJ1-3	NA	TGTGCCACCAGCAGGGACATCTTCTCGGGAAACACCATATATTTT	CATSRDIFSGNTIYF
NA	TRBV28	TRBJ2-7	TRBD1	TGTGCCAGCAGTTTATGGACAGGGAAACTGGTCGAGCAGTACTTC	CASSLWTGKLVEQYF
NA	TRBV28	TRBJ2-7	NA	TGTGCCAGCCTCGGGGTGGCCTACGAGCAGTACTTC	CASLGVAYEQYF
many	TRBV28	TRBJ2-3	TRBD1	TGTGCCAGCAGGCGAGACAGGGTCAGGACAGATACGCAGTATTTT	CASRRDRVRTDTQYF
NA	TRBV27	TRBJ1-5	NA	TGTGCCAGCGGTTTCCCACAGGGAGGCAATCAGCCCCAGCATTTT	CASGFPQGGNQPQHF
once	TRBV5-1	TRBJ1-5	TRBD1	TGCGCCAGCAGCCTGACAGGGTTGAGCAATCAGCCCCAGCATTTT	CASSLTGLSNQPQHF
NA	TRBV28	TRBJ1-2	NA	TGTGCCAGCAGTTTAAGCGGGACCGGCTACACCTTC	CASSLSGTGYTF
once	TRBV6-1	TRBJ2-3	TRBD2	TGTGCCAGCAGTGAAGCGTCAACTAGCGGGCGTTACACAGATACGCAGTATTTT	CASSEASTSGRYTDTQYF
NA	TRBV5-1	TRBJ2-2	NA	TGCGCCAGCAGCTTGGCGGGAGCCCCTCTGGAGCTGTTTTTT	CASSLAGAPLELFF
NA	TRBV9	TRBJ1-2	NA	TGTGCCAGCAGCGGGGCCGTGCGTGGCTACACCTTC	CASSGAVRGYTF
NA	TRBV30	TRBJ1-5	NA	TGTGCCTGGAACTTAGGGGGTAGCAATCAGCCCCAGCATTTT	CAWNLGGSNQPQHF
NA	TRBV5-1	TRBJ2-1	NA	TGCGCCAGCAGCCCCCGACTGGGGAGCTCCTACAATGAGCAGTTCTTC	CASSPRLGSSYNEQFF
NA	TRBV4-3	TRBJ1-1	NA	TGCGCCAGCAGCCAAGAGGCAGGGAGGATGAACACTGAAGCTTTCTTT	CASSQEAGRMNTEAFF